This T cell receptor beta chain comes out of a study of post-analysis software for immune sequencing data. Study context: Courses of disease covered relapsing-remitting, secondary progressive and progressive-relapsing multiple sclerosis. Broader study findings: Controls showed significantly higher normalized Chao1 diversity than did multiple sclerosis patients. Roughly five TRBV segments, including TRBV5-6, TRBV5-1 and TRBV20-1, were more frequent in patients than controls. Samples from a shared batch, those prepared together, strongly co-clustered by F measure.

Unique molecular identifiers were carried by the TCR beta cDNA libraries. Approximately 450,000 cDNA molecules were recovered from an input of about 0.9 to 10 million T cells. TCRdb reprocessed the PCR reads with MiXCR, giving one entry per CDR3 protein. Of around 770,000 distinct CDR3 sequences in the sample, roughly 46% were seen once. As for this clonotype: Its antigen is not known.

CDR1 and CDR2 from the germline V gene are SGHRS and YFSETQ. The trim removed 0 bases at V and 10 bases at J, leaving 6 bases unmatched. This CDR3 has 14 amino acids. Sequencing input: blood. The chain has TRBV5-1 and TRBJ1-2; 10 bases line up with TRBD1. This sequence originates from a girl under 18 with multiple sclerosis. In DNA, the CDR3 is TGCGCCAGCAGCTTGGAAGGACAGGGGGAAGACTACACCTTC. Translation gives CASSLEGQGEDYTF.